This TCR beta chain is from a study of blood T cell repertoires in COVID-19. Turning to the study itself: Nucleic acid was either cDNA or gDNA, and it came from T cells, B-cell-depleted T cells, or PBMCs.

In the study's own analysis: Reference gene primer amplification yielded estimated nucleated cell counts. TCRdb keeps only in-frame clones here, not all; method: immunoSEQ multiplex PCR. The DNA gave D and trimming, while V, J and clone size come from that table. The data hold around 49,000 clones, with more than 70% observed a single time. The CDR3 has 17 amino acids. Germline V CDR1 and CDR2: SGHRS, YFSETQ. Losses at the gene ends were 0 bases for V and 5 bases for J; bases not matched to a gene: 8. The V and J genes are TRBV5-1 and TRBJ2-3, with TRBD2 matching 11 bases. This sequence was found in a human donor in a cohort sampled during active COVID-19. The sample was peripheral blood. In DNA, the CDR3 is TGCGCCAGCAGCTTGGAAAGTAGCGGGAGGGTTGGAGATACGCAGTATTTT. Its protein is CASSLESSGRVGDTQYF.